Shown below are 6 T cell receptor beta chains from a single sample sequenced in a study of cytomegalovirus exposure and HLA in healthy donors. TCRdb's copy holds only in-frame clones and misses some; the assay was immunoSEQ multiplex PCR. The data show about 120,000 clones, roughly nine tenths seen once. The sample consisted of PBMCs. The receptors derive from a young woman in good health and CMV-seronegative.

The rearrangement joins TRBV28 to TRBJ1-4; unclear D gene. The CDR3 loop spans 15 amino acids. Trimming took off 6 bases at V and 2 bases at J, with 13 bases between the two ends. Germline CDR1 is MDHEN and CDR2 is SYDVKM. In DNA, the CDR3 is TGTGCCAGCAGCCTCCCCCCGGGGACTAATGAAAAACTGTTTTTT. This encodes CASSLPPGTNEKLFF.

The chain employs TRBV10-1 and TRBJ2-7, with a possible D match to TRBD2 (7 bases). This CDR3 is 13 amino acids long. Germline V gives CDR1 WNHNN, CDR2 SYGVQD (reference sequence). Trimming removed 6 bases from V and 3 bases from J, with 12 bases in between. For the CDR3, the DNA is TGCGCCAGCAGGGGGGGGACACTCTACGAGCAGTACTTC. Translation: CASRGGTLYEQYF.

This chain links TRBV29-1 with TRBJ1-2, with 9 bases lining up with TRBD1. V trimming: 6 bases; J trimming: 6 bases; junction bases outside the gene matches: 11. The CDR3 has 14 residues. The germline gives CDR1 SQVTM, CDR2 ANQGSEA. CDR3: CSVPFMRQGDGYTF. The CDR3 DNA reads as TGCAGCGTCCCTTTTATGAGACAGGGGGATGGCTACACCTTC.

The rearrangement links TRBV10-1 to TRBJ2-1, with 7 bases matching TRBD2. The CDR3 is 12 amino acids. Germline CDR1 and CDR2: WNHNN and SYGVQD (reference sequence). V was clipped by 5 bases and J by 7 bases; unmatched bases: 2. The CDR3 sequence is CASSRTRNEQFF. The CDR3 region has the DNA TGCGCCAGCAGTAGGACTAGAAATGAGCAGTTCTTC.

This clone has just one count. The chain carries TRBV5-1 and TRBJ1-1, with D uncertain. The V end lost 4 bases, the J end lost 1 base, and 14 bases lay between the germline ends. Germline V CDR1 and CDR2: SGHRS, YFSETQ. There are 15 residues in the CDR3. Here the CDR3 reads CASSHHSARNTEAFF. The CDR3 DNA follows: TGCGCCAGCAGCCACCACTCCGCCCGGAACACTGAAGCTTTCTTT.

This clone occurred a few times. The chain combines TRBV10-1 with TRBJ2-7; 7 nucleotides match TRBD1. This CDR3 has 14 residues. Germline CDR1 reads WNHNN; CDR2 reads SYGVQD (reference sequence). Trimming took 5 bases from V and 2 from J; bases not matched to a gene: 6. The CDR3 DNA is TGCGCCAGCAGTAGGACAGGTCGTGCCTACGAGCAGTACTTC. Its protein is CASSRTGRAYEQYF.